Below are 4 T cell receptor beta chains sequenced from a single sample in a study of technical replicates of blood from a few donors. The method was immunoSEQ multiplex PCR; TCRdb's version includes in-frame clones alone and lacks a portion of them. Of tens of thousands of clones in the sample, around 95% were seen once. The specimen was T cells isolated from PBMCs. The receptor source for this set is a human donor in good health.

The chain carries TRBV6-1 and TRBJ1-5, with D uncertain. CDR1 and CDR2 (germline): MNHNS, SASEGT. V lost 2 bases and J lost 9, with 14 bases in between. This CDR3 has 14 amino acids. For the CDR3, the DNA is TGTGCCAGCAGTGAATGGGAGTCAAAGACGCCCCAGCATTTT. Translated: CASSEWESKTPQHF.

This chain joins TRBV7-9 and TRBJ1-5, with a tentative D call TRBD1 (6 bases). Germline V CDR1 and CDR2: SEHNR, FQNEAQ (reference sequence). This CDR3 is built from 16 residues. Trimming took 5 bases from V and 6 from J, leaving 20 bases between them. The CDR3 bases are TGTGCCAGCAGCCCGTACTCGTGGGGGCCGGTTCAGCCCCAGCATTTT. Residues: CASSPYSWGPVQPQHF.

The chain has TRBV18 and TRBJ2-7; D is unclear. Trimming shortened V by 4 bases and J by 1 base, and 2 bases separated the two germline ends. Germline CDR1 KGHSH, CDR2 LQKENI. The CDR3 runs to 11 residues. DNA of the CDR3: TGTGCCAGCTCACTATCCTACGAGCAGTACTTC. This gives the protein CASSLSYEQYF.

The gene calls are TRBV5-1 and TRBJ2-5, with TRBD2 as a possible D gene (6 bases). In germline, CDR1 is SGHRS, CDR2 YFSETQ. The CDR3 loop spans 13 amino acids. The V and J ends lost 2 bases and 3 bases respectively, with 8 bases between them. The CDR3 reads CASSFRGEETQYF. The CDR3, as DNA: TGCGCCAGCAGCTTCCGCGGGGAAGAGACCCAGTACTTC.